These T cell receptor beta chains were read from a single sample in a study of T cells in Graves' hyperthyroidism and ophthalmopathy. TCRdb analysed the multiplex PCR reads with MiXCR anew, one entry per CDR3 protein. The table includes about 510,000 distinct CDR3 sequences, 35% to 50% detected once. Sequenced sample: peripheral blood or thyroid tissue (not recorded which). All receptors derive from an adult woman with Graves' disease, either hyperthyroidism or ophthalmopathy (not recorded which). The CDR3 runs from the conserved cysteine through the conserved F or W. D genes are given only for firm matches. Expanded clones are given a class, and other clones once, few, many or no size at all.

D gene,clone size,J gene,V gene,CDR3 DNA,CDR3 protein
.,few,TRBJ1-1,TRBV7-3,TGTGCCAGCAGCCCCGGACCCGGGGACACTGAAGCTTTCTTT,CASSPGPGDTEAFF
TRBD1,many,TRBJ1-1,TRBV29-1,TGCAGCGTTGGGGACAGATCACGCACTGAAGCTTTCTTT,CSVGDRSRTEAFF
.,once,TRBJ1-4,TRBV5-1,TGCGCCAGCAGATTGGACAGTCCGTTTAATGAAAAACTGTTTTTT,CASRLDSPFNEKLFF
.,.,TRBJ2-7,TRBV29-1,TGCAGCGTTGAAGGGGAGCAGTACTTC,CSVEGEQYF
TRBD1,many,TRBJ2-7,TRBV29-1,TGCAGCGTTGGGGGACAGGGGGCCTACGAGCAGTACTTC,CSVGGQGAYEQYF
TRBD2,.,TRBJ2-7,TRBV7-9,TGTGCCAGCAGCGGGAGGACTAGCGGGAGCCCCACCTACGAGCAGTACTTC,CASSGRTSGSPTYEQYF
.,.,TRBJ1-2,TRBV24-1,TGTGCCACCAGTGGCCAGGCAGGCTACACCTTC,CATSGQAGYTF
.,many,TRBJ1-4,TRBV29-1,TGCAGCGTTCGGACGATTGCAACTAATGAAAAACTGTTTTTT,CSVRTIATNEKLFF
.,.,TRBJ1-1,TRBV19,TGTGCCAGTAGTATTCAGGGGTTGAGCACTGAAGCTTTCTTT,CASSIQGLSTEAFF
.,.,TRBJ1-5,TRBV10-3,TGTGCCATCAGTGAGTCCGAGGGCGGGCAGCCCCAGCATTTT,CAISESEGGQPQHF
.,.,TRBJ2-7,TRBV10-3,TGTGCCATCAGTGAGTCGGCAGCCCCCGCGCAGTACTTC,CAISESAAPAQYF
TRBD1,many,TRBJ1-2,TRBV29-1,TGCAGCGTGGGACAGTTGGGGGGCTACACCTTC,CSVGQLGGYTF
.,many,TRBJ2-7,TRBV6-2/TRBV6-3,TGTGCCAGCAGTTCCCTCCTCGAGCAGTACTTC,CASSSLLEQYF
.,.,TRBJ1-1,TRBV5-5,TGTGCCAGCAGCTTGGATGTGCAGAGCACTGAAGCTTTCTTT,CASSLDVQSTEAFF
.,.,TRBJ2-5,TRBV12-3/TRBV12-4,TGTGCCAGCAGTCCCCTGGGGGCCCTACAAGAGACCCAGTACTTC,CASSPLGALQETQYF
TRBD1,many,TRBJ1-1,TRBV19,TGTGCCAGTAAAGGGACAGGAGGGCTCCGAGCTTTCTTT,CASKGTGGLRAFF
TRBD1,few,TRBJ2-7,TRBV7-9,TGTGCCAGCAGCCTGTACCGGGACAGCTCCTACGAGCAGTACTTC,CASSLYRDSSYEQYF
.,.,TRBJ1-1,TRBV9,TGTGCCAGCAGCGTAGTCCAGGGACTAGGAGAAGCTTTCTTT,CASSVVQGLGEAFF
.,many,TRBJ1-4,TRBV15,TGTGCCACCAGCCCGCTGGACAGTAGTGAAAAACTGTTTTTT,CATSPLDSSEKLFF
TRBD1,few,TRBJ1-5,TRBV12-3/TRBV12-4,TGTGCCAGCAGTCGACAGGGACTCAATCAGCCCCAGCATTTT,CASSRQGLNQPQHF
.,many,TRBJ1-2,TRBV20-1,TGCAGTGCCAGGACAGCTAACTATGGCTACACCTTC,CSARTANYGYTF
.,few,TRBJ1-1,TRBV5-1,TGCGCCAGCAGCGGGACATCCATGAACACTGAAGCTTTCTTT,CASSGTSMNTEAFF
TRBD1,.,TRBJ2-5,TRBV7-6,TGTGCCAGCAGCAAAGGGACAGGGGGATACCAAGAGACCCAGTACTTC,CASSKGTGGYQETQYF
.,many,TRBJ2-7,TRBV13,TGTGCCAGCAGCCATGACAGGCGGGCGGGGCAGTACTTC,CASSHDRRAGQYF
TRBD1,few,TRBJ1-1,TRBV10-3,TGTGCCATCAGTGAGCCCACCCCGGGACAGACCAACACTGAAGCTTTCTTT,CAISEPTPGQTNTEAFF
.,.,TRBJ1-3,TRBV14,TGTGCCAGCAGCCGAGGCGGCAGAAACTCTGGAAACACCATATATTTT,CASSRGGRNSGNTIYF
TRBD1,.,TRBJ1-2,TRBV6-5,TGTGCCAGCAGCCTGGACAGGGTCGGCTACACCTTC,CASSLDRVGYTF
.,.,TRBJ1-1,TRBV10-3,TGTGCCAGCAATCTGAGAAGGACGGGCACTGAAGCTTTCTTT,CASNLRRTGTEAFF
.,.,TRBJ2-1,TRBV7-2,TGTGCCAGCAGCCTTAGCAAGTCCTACAATGAGCAGTTCTTC,CASSLSKSYNEQFF
.,.,TRBJ1-1,TRBV24-1,TGTGCCACCAGTGTTGGGTTTAACACTGAAGCTTTCTTT,CATSVGFNTEAFF
TRBD2,.,TRBJ2-3,TRBV20-1,TGCAGTGCAATACTAGCGCTCACAGATACGCAGTATTTT,CSAILALTDTQYF
.,.,TRBJ1-3,TRBV9,TGTGCCAGCAGCGTCCCCGGGGGAGGAAACACCATATATTTT,CASSVPGGGNTIYF
.,many,TRBJ2-5,TRBV10-3,TGTGCCATCAGTGAGCGGGTGGAGACCCAGTACTTC,CAISERVETQYF
TRBD1,.,TRBJ2-7,TRBV7-6,TGTGCCAGCAGCTGGGACAGGGGTTCCGAGCAGTACTTC,CASSWDRGSEQYF
.,.,TRBJ2-5,TRBV7-9,TGTGCCAGCAGCACCGGGGCCGCATCCTCAGAGACCCAGTACTTC,CASSTGAASSETQYF
TRBD1,.,TRBJ1-5,TRBV4-1,TGCGCCAGCAGCCAACCTTACAGGGGTAGGAGCAATCAGCCCCAGCATTTT,CASSQPYRGRSNQPQHF
.,.,TRBJ1-4,TRBV7-8,TGTGCCAGCAGCTTACGAGCGGCAACTAATGAAAAACTGTTTTTT,CASSLRAATNEKLFF
.,once,TRBJ1-4,TRBV5-1,TGTGCCAGCAGCCAAGCCCATGGAGAAAAACTGTTTTTT,CASSQAHGEKLFF
TRBD2,many,TRBJ2-7,TRBV5-1,TGCGCCAGCAGCGGGGGACTAGGATTTACCTACGAGCAGTACTTC,CASSGGLGFTYEQYF
TRBD1,many,TRBJ1-5,TRBV28,TGTGCCACCACAGGGGGCCAGCCCCAGCATTTT,CATTGGQPQHF
TRBD1,few,TRBJ2-5,TRBV15,TGTGCCACCAGCCCCGGGACAGGGCGCAGGGAGACCCAGTACTTC,CATSPGTGRRETQYF
TRBD1,.,TRBJ1-1,TRBV11-2,TGTGCCAGCAGCTCAATACAGGGGGTCACTGAAGCTTTCTTT,CASSSIQGVTEAFF
.,.,TRBJ2-2,TRBV6-5,TGTGCCAGCAGTTTTGGCAGTAACACCGGGGAGCTGTTTTTT,CASSFGSNTGELFF
.,few,TRBJ2-6,TRBV28,TGTGCCAGCAGTTTATCCTTCCGGGGCGGCTTTGGGGCCAACGTCCTGACTTTC,CASSLSFRGGFGANVLTF
.,many,TRBJ2-2,TRBV19,TGTGCCAGTAGTATTCACCCCGGGGAGCTGTTTTTT,CASSIHPGELFF
.,.,TRBJ1-1,TRBV10-2,TGCGCCAGCAGTGAGAAACGGGCGAACACTGAAGCTTTCTTT,CASSEKRANTEAFF
TRBD1,once,TRBJ1-5,TRBV25-1,TGTGCCAGCAGCACGAGACAGGGTTTACAGCCCCAGCATTTT,CASSTRQGLQPQHF
TRBD1,.,TRBJ1-2,TRBV7-2,TGTGCCAGCAGCTTAACGGGCCAGGGGGCTTATGGAAACACCTTC,CASSLTGQGAYGNTF
.,.,TRBJ1-5,TRBV12-5,TGTGCTAGTGGTTTGCCCCCTAACTCGCAGGGTAATCAGCCCCAGCATTTT,CASGLPPNSQGNQPQHF
.,.,TRBJ1-2,TRBV7-9,TGTGCCAGCAGCCCCAGGGGTGATGACTACACCTTC,CASSPRGDDYTF
.,few,TRBJ1-5,TRBV4-1,TGCGCCAGCAGCCAAGATGGGGGTCCCAATCAGCCCCAGCATTTT,CASSQDGGPNQPQHF
TRBD2,few,TRBJ2-5,TRBV7-6,TGTGCCAGCAGGACGGCCCGGGGGGGTAGCGGGGGAAGTTGGGAGACCCAGTACTTC,CASRTARGGSGGSWETQYF
TRBD1,many,TRBJ1-5,TRBV12-3/TRBV12-4,TGTGCCAGCAGCTATGACTGGACAGGATCGTATAGCAATCAGCCCCAGCATTTT,CASSYDWTGSYSNQPQHF
TRBD1,many,TRBJ1-5,TRBV2,TGTGCCAGCAGGGCCTCCGGGACAGGGGGACCCCAGCATTTT,CASRASGTGGPQHF
.,few,TRBJ1-5,TRBV7-2,TGTGCCAGCAACAACGGGATTCAGCCCCAGCATTTT,CASNNGIQPQHF
TRBD1,many,TRBJ2-5,TRBV5-1,TGCGCCAGCAGCCCTGGGACAGGGGCTAACTCTCAAGAGACCCAGTACTTC,CASSPGTGANSQETQYF
TRBD1,.,TRBJ1-1,TRBV19,TGTGCCAGTAGCGAATACAGGGGGGGAACTGAAGCTTTCTTT,CASSEYRGGTEAFF
.,.,TRBJ2-7,TRBV4-1,TGCGCCAGCAGCCAAGGACAGGCCGACGAGCAGTACTTC,CASSQGQADEQYF
.,many,TRBJ1-1,TRBV19,TGTGCCAGTAGTAAGCCCGACACGGGAAGGACTGAAGCTTTCTTT,CASSKPDTGRTEAFF
.,few,TRBJ1-4,TRBV10-3,TGTGCCATCAGTGGACAGGCTGATGAAAAACTGTTTTTT,CAISGQADEKLFF